This TCR beta chain emerged from a study of cytomegalovirus exposure and HLA in healthy donors. This clone was seen a handful of times. This CDR3 is 17 amino acids long. V was trimmed by 2 bases and J by 1 base, leaving 12 bases between them. Germline values: CDR1 KGHSH, CDR2 LQKENI. Researchers ran the PCR with 60 Vbeta and 13 Jbeta primers. Produced via immunoSEQ multiplex PCR; TCRdb's table is partial and in-frame only. The sample includes more than 20,000 clones, just under 70% seen only once; the top ten take 4% to 4.5%. This TCR derives from a woman in her forties or fifties in good health and CMV-seronegative. The chain couples TRBV18 to TRBJ2-6; a possible D gene is TRBD1 (5 bases). The sequenced sample consisted of PBMCs. The CDR3 sequence is CASSPSRAPSGANVLTF. The CDR3 DNA reads as TGTGCCAGCTCACCATCCAGGGCTCCATCTGGGGCCAACGTCCTGACTTTC.